A selection of T cell receptor beta chains follows, all from one sample in a study of shared clonotypes between healthy human individuals. Produced via immunoSEQ multiplex PCR; TCRdb's table is partial and in-frame only. The sample records 2 million to 2.5 million clones, 90% to 95% being singletons. Sequencing was performed on naive CD4+ T cells from PBMCs. All receptors come from a young man in good health. Some clones in this sample may be carry-over from other donors' samples. The conserved cysteine and the conserved F or W are not part of the CDR3 here. Each record gives: V gene, J gene, CDR3 length, CDR3 protein.

>TRBV28|TRBJ2-3|11
ASRTSGRDTQY
>TRBV7-9|TRBJ1-2|8
ASRGYGYT
>TRBV6-5|TRBJ1-4|14
ASSSRGRGSDEKLF
>TRBV10-3|TRBJ2-1|10
AISDTALEQF
>TRBV7-3|TRBJ1-1|12
ASSLQGTSTEAF
>TRBV5-1|TRBJ2-3|14
ASSLLVTGLTDTQY
>TRBV7-9|TRBJ1-1|11
ASSFLGGEPAF
>TRBV28|TRBJ2-7|12
ASSFGGSRDEQY
>TRBV7-3|TRBJ1-5|14
ASSPPGGETDQPQH
>TRBV29-1|TRBJ2-3|13
SVTTRDESTDTQY
>TRBV25-1|TRBJ2-7|9
ASSESWEQY
>TRBV25-1|TRBJ2-2|14
ASSEPGQWNTGELF
>TRBV4-3|TRBJ2-3|14
ASSQSLRGDTDTQY
>TRBV30|TRBJ2-7|12
ATRSRTDKYEQY